This T cell receptor beta chain was observed in a study of blood T cell repertoires in COVID-19. Turning to the study itself: Collection of acute and convalescent COVID-19 samples took place in the United States, Italy and Spain. PBMCs, B-cell-depleted T cells, or T cells were the source of the cDNA or gDNA that made up the material.

Authors' analysis steps: How many nucleated cells were present was estimated from reference gene primer amplification. TCRdb's table, derived via immunoSEQ multiplex PCR, lists solely in-frame clones and lacks some. V and J calls and clone size come straight from that table; D and trimming were deduced from the DNA. The sample holds approximately 500,000 clones, more than 75% seen once. V shed 2 bases and J shed 5 bases, with 7 bases lying between them. The CDR3 spans 12 residues. Germline V lookup: CDR1 SEHNR, CDR2 FQNEAQ (reference sequence). The J gene is TRBJ2-7, the V gene TRBV7-9, with D hard to call. The sample was PBMCs or T cells enriched from blood (not recorded which). The clonotype comes from a woman in her thirties or forties who had recovered from COVID-19. DNA for the CDR3: TGTGCCAGCAGCTTATTCCCGGACGAGCAGTACTTC. Residues: CASSLFPDEQYF.